The present entry profiles one T cell receptor (beta chain) with its context. Its antigen is unidentified. The data were produced by immunoSEQ multiplex PCR, yet TCRdb's version contains in-frame clones alone and is incomplete. The sample has approximately 97,000 clones, 70% to 90% seen once; the top ten hold more than 5%. This specimen belongs to a study of OX40 agonist ivuxolimab in advanced cancers. Across the whole study: Partial responses were observed in three patients, of whom one had hepatocellular carcinoma and two had cutaneous melanoma.

Overall study results and limits: The work left the antigen specificity of expanded peripheral T cells undetermined. Low clonal expansion, among the lowest seen, marked partial responders at 0.1-3.0 mg/kg.

This CDR3 region has 15 residues. V lost 0 bases to trimming and J lost 2 bases, with 10 bases between them. Germline V CDR1 and CDR2: MNHEY, SVGAGI. This sample comprised CD4+ or CD8+ T cells sorted from blood, obtained in a trial of the OX40 agonist ivuxolimab. The TCR originated in an adult with an advanced solid tumor such as melanoma, head and neck, liver or kidney cancer. The chain combines TRBV6-5 with TRBJ1-1; D is unresolved. The CDR3 sequence: CASSYSVDGNTEAFF. In nucleotides, the CDR3 is TGTGCCAGCAGTTACTCGGTCGACGGAAACACTGAAGCTTTCTTT.